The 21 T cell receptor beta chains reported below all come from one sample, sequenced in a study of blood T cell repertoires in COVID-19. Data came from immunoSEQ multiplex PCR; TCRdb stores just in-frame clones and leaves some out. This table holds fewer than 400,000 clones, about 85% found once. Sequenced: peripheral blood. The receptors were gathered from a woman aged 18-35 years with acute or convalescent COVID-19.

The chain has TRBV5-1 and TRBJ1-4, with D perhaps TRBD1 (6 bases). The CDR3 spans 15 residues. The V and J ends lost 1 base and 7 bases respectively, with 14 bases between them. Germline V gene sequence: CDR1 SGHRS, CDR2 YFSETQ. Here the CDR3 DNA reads TGCGCCAGCAGCTTGACGGGACAAGGGGGTGAAAAACTGTTTTTT. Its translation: CASSLTGQGGEKLFF.

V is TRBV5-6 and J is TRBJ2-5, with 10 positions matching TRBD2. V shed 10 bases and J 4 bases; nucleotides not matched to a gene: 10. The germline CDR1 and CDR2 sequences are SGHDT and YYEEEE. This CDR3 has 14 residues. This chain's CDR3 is CAGWTSGTLETQYF. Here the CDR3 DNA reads TGTGCCGGCTGGACTAGCGGTACCCTAGAGACCCAGTACTTC.

The CDR3 is CAWSRGGAPTDTQYF. CDR3 nucleotide sequence: TGTGCCTGGAGTAGGGGGGGCGCCCCGACAGATACGCAGTATTTT. V is TRBV30 and J is TRBJ2-3; TRBD2 is a possible D gene (7 bases). Per germline, CDR1 GTSNPN and CDR2 SVGIG (reference sequence). Trimming cost V 2 bases and J 3 bases, with 15 bases left between them. The CDR3 contains 15 residues.

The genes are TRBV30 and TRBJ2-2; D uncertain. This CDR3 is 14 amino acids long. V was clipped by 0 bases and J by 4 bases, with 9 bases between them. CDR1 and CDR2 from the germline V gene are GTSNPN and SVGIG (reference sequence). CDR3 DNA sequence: TGTGCCTGGAGTGTACTCGGGTCCACCGGGGAGCTGTTTTTT. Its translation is CAWSVLGSTGELFF.

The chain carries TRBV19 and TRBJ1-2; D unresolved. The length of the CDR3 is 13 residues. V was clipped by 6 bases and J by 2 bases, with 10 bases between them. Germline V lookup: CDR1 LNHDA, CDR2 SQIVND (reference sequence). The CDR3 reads CASRDTVNYGYTF. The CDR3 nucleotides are TGTGCCAGTAGGGATACAGTGAACTATGGCTACACCTTC.

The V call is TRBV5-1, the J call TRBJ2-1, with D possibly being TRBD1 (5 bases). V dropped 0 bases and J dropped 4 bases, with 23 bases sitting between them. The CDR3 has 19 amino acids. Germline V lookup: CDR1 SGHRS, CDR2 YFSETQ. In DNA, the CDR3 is TGCGCCAGCAGCTTGGCTGTTCCAGGGCCTACTTACTATTACAATGAGCAGTTCTTC. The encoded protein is CASSLAVPGPTYYYNEQFF.

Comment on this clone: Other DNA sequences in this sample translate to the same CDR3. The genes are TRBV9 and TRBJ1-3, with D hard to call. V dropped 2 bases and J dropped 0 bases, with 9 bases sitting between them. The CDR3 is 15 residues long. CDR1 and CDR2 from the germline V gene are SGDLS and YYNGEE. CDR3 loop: CASSVGSNSGNTIYF. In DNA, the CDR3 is TGTGCCAGCAGCGTCGGGTCCAACTCTGGAAACACCATATATTTT.

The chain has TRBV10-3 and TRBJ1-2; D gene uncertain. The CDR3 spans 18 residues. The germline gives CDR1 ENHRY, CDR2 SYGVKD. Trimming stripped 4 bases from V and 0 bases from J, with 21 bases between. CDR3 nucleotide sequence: TGTGCCATCAGTGCCAAGCGAGAACATTCTCAAGCTAACTATGGCTACACCTTC. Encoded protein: CAISAKREHSQANYGYTF.

The CDR3 protein is CASSRGDRDTIYF. The CDR3 DNA is TGTGCCAGCAGTCGAGGGGACAGAGACACCATATATTTT. The chain uses TRBV28 and TRBJ1-3; 7 bases fit TRBD1. The CDR3 loop spans 13 amino acids. Germline CDR1 is MDHEN and CDR2 is SYDVKM. V lost 5 bases to trimming and J lost 8 bases; unmatched junction nucleotides: 6.

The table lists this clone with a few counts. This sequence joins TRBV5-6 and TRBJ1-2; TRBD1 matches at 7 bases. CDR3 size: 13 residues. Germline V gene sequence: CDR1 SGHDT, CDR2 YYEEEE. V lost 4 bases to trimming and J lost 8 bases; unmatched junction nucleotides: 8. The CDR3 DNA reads TGTGCCAGCAGCCCGACAGGGTCACCAGGCTACACCTTC. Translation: CASSPTGSPGYTF.

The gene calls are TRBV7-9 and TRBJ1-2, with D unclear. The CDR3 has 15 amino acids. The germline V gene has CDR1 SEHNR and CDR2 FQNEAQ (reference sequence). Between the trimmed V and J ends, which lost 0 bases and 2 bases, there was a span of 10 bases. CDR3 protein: CASSLADPRNYGYTF. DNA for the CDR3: TGTGCCAGCAGCTTAGCGGATCCGAGGAACTATGGCTACACCTTC.

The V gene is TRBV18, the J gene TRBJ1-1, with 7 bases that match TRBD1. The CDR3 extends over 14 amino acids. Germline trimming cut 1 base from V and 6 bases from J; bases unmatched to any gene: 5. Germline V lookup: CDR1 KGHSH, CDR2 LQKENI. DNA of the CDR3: TGTGCCAGCTCACCACTTCAGGGGGTTCCTGAAGCTTTCTTT. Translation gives CASSPLQGVPEAFF.

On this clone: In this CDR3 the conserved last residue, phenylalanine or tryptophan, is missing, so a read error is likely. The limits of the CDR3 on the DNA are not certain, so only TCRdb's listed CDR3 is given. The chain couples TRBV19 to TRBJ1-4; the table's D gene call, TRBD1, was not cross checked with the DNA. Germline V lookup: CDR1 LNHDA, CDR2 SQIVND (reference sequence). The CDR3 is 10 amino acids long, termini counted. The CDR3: CASTRRTVRR.

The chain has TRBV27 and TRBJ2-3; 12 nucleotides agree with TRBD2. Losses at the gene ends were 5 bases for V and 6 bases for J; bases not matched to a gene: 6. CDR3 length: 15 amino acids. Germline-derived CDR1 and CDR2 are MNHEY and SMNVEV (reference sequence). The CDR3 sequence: CASSKRLAGVDTQYF. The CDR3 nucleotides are TGTGCCAGCAGTAAAAGACTAGCGGGAGTTGATACGCAGTATTTT.

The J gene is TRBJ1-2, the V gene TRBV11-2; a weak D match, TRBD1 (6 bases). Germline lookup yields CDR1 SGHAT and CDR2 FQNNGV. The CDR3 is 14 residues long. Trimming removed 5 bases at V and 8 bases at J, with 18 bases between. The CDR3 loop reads CASSADRDIGGYTF. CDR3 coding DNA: TGTGCCAGCAGCGCAGACCGGGACATCGGGGGCTACACCTTC.

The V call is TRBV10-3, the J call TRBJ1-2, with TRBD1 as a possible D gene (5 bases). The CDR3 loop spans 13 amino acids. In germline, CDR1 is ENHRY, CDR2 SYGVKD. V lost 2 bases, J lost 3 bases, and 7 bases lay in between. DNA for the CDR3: TGTGCCATCAGTGAGAAAGGGGACTATGGCTACACCTTC. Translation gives CAISEKGDYGYTF.

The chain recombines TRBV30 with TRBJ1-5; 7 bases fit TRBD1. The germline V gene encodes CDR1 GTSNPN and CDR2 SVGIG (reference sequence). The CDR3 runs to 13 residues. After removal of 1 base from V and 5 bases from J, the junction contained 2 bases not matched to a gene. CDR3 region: CAWSDRGHQPQHF. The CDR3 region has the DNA TGTGCCTGGAGTGACAGGGGCCATCAGCCCCAGCATTTT.

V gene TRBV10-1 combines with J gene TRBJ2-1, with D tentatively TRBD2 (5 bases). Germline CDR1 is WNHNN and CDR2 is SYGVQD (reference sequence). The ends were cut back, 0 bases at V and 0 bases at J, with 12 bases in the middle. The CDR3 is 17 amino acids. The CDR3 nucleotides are TGCGCCAGCAGTGAGTCGGGAGCCTTAAGCTCCTACAATGAGCAGTTCTTC. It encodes CASSESGALSSYNEQFF.

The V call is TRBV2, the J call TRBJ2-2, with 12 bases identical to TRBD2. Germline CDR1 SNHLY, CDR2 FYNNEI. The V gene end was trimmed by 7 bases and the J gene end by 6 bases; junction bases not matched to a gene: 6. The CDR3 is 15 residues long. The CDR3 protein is CASTSSGGVAGELFF. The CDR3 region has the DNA TGTGCCAGCACCTCTAGCGGGGGGGTGGCCGGGGAGCTGTTTTTT.

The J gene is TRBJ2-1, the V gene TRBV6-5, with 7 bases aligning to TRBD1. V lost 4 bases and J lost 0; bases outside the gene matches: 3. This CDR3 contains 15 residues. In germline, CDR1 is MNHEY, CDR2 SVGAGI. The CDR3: CASSSPGGSYNEQFF. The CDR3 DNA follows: TGTGCCAGCAGTTCACCAGGGGGCTCCTACAATGAGCAGTTCTTC.

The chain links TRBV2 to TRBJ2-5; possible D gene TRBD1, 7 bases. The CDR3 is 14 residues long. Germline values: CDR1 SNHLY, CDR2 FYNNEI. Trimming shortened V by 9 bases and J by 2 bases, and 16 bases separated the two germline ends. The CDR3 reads CARATGGQQETQYF. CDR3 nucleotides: TGTGCCAGAGCTACCGGGGGACAGCAAGAGACCCAGTACTTC.